This entry is about one TCR beta chain. The sample comes from a study of ipilimumab plus nivolumab after autologous stem cell transplantation. The repertoire was sequenced with immunoSEQ multiplex PCR; TCRdb's copy has only in-frame clones and lacks some. The sample has 16,000 or so clones; 65% to 75% are singletons. Germline CDR1 and CDR2: SGHRS and YFSETQ. The CDR3 length is 13 residues. V lost 0 bases and J lost 11, with 11 bases in between. The starting material was PBMCs, obtained in a trial of ipilimumab plus nivolumab as post-transplant consolidation. The clonotype originates from a male donor with diffuse large B-cell lymphoma. The chain carries TRBV5-1 and TRBJ1-4, with D possibly being TRBD1 (6 bases). The CDR3 is CASSLEQGWKLFF. The CDR3 DNA is TGCGCCAGCAGCTTGGAACAGGGATGGAAACTGTTTTTT.